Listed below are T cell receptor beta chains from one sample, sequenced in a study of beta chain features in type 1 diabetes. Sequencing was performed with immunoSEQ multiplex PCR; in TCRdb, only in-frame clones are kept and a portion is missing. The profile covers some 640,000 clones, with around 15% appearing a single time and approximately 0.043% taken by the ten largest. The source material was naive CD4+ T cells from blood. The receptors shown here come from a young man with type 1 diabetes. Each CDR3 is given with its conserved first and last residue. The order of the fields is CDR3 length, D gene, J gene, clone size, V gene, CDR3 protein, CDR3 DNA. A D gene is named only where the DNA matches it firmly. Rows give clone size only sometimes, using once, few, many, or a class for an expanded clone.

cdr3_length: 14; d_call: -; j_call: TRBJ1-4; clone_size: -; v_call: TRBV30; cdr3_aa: CAWSVGPSNEKLFF; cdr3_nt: TGTGCCTGGAGTGTAGGGCCTTCTAATGAAAAACTGTTTTTT
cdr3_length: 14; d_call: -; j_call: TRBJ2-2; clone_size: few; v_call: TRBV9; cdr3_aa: CASTPTVNTGELFF; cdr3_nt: TGTGCCAGCACCCCGACGGTGAACACCGGGGAGCTGTTTTTT
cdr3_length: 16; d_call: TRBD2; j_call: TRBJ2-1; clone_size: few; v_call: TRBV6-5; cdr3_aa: CASSYETSGGVYEQFF; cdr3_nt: TGTGCCAGCAGTTATGAGACTAGCGGGGGTGTCTATGAGCAGTTCTTC
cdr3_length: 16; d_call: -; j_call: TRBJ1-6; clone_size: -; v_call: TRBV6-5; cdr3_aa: CASSSPGEGNNSPLHF; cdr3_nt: TGTGCCAGCAGTTCCCCCGGGGAGGGCAATAATTCACCCCTCCACTTT
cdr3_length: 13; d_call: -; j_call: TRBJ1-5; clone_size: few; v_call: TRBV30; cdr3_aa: CAWSSPGEEPQHF; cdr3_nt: TGTGCCTGGAGTTCTCCGGGGGAGGAGCCCCAGCATTTT
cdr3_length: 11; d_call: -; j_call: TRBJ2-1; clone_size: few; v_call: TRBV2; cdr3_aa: CASSTGLEQFF; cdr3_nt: TGTGCCAGCAGTACAGGGCTTGAGCAGTTCTTC
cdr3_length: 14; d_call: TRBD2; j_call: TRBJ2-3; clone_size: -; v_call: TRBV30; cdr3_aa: CAWSPLAVTDTQYF; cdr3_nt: TGTGCCTGGAGTCCACTAGCGGTCACGGATACGCAGTATTTT
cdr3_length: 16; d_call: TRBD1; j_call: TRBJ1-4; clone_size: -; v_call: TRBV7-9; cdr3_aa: CASSLGQTSTNEKLFF; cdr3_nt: TGTGCCAGCAGCCTGGGACAGACATCAACTAATGAAAAACTGTTTTTT
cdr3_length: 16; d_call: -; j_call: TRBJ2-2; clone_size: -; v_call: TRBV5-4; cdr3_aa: CASSLGQGGYTGELFF; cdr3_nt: TGTGCCAGCAGCTTGGGACAGGGAGGTTATACCGGGGAGCTGTTTTTT
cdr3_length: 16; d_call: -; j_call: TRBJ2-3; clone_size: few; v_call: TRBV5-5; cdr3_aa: CASSLVGSSSTDTQYF; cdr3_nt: TGTGCCAGCAGCTTGGTCGGCTCCTCTAGCACAGATACGCAGTATTTT
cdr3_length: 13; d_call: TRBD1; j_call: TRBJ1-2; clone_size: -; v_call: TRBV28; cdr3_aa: CASIEQGPYGYTF; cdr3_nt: TGTGCCAGCATCGAACAGGGGCCCTATGGCTACACCTTC
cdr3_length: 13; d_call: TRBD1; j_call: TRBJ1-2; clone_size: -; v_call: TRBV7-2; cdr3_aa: CASSQDRDYGYTF; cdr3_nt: TGTGCCAGCAGCCAAGACAGGGATTATGGCTACACCTTC
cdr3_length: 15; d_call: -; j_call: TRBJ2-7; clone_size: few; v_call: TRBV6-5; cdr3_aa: CASRHYDIGSYEQYF; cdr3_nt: TGTGCCAGCAGGCATTATGACATTGGGTCCTACGAGCAGTACTTC
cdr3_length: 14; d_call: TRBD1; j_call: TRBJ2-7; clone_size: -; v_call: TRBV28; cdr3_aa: CASSLPTGLNEQYF; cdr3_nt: TGTGCCAGCAGTCTCCCGACAGGGTTAAACGAGCAGTACTTC
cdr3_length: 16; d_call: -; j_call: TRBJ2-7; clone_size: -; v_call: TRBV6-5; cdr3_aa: CASSYSSGGDYYEQYF; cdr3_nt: TGTGCCAGCAGTTACTCGAGTGGCGGAGATTACTACGAGCAGTACTTC
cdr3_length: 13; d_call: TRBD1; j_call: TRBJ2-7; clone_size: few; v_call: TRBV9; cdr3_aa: CASSVVDRGEQYF; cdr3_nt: TGTGCCAGCAGCGTAGTGGACAGGGGAGAGCAGTACTTC
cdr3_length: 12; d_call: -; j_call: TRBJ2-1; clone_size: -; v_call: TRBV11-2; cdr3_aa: CASSQDGYEQFF; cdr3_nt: TGTGCCAGCAGCCAGGATGGGTATGAGCAGTTCTTC
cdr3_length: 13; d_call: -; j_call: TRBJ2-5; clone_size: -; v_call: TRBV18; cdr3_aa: CASSTVPAETQYF; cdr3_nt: TGTGCCAGCTCAACCGTTCCCGCGGAGACCCAGTACTTC
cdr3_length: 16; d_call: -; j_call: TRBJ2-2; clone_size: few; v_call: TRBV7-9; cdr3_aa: CASSLPRTEFPGELFF; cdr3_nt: TGTGCCAGCAGCTTACCTAGGACAGAATTCCCCGGGGAGCTGTTTTTT
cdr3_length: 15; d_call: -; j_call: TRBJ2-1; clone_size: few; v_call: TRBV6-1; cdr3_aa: CASSERPSSYNEQFF; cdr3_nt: TGTGCCAGCAGTGAAAGACCCAGCTCCTACAATGAGCAGTTCTTC
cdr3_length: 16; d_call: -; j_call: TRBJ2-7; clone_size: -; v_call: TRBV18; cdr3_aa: CASTPGLAQSTREQYF; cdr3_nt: TGTGCCAGCACACCGGGGCTAGCGCAGTCGACAAGGGAGCAGTACTTC
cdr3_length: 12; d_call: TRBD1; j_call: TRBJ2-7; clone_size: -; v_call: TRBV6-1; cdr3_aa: CASPGTAHEQYF; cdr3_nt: TGTGCCAGCCCCGGGACAGCTCACGAGCAGTACTTC
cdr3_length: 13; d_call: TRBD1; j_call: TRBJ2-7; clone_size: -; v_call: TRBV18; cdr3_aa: CASSPPGQYEQYF; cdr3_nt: TGTGCCAGCTCACCCCCGGGACAGTACGAGCAGTACTTC
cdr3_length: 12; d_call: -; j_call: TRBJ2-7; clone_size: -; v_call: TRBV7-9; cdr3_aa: CAIPRGAYEQYF; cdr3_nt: TGTGCCATCCCCCGAGGGGCCTACGAGCAGTACTTC
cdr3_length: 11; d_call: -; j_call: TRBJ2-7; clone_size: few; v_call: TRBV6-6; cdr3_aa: CASSTPPEQYF; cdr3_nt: TGTGCCAGCAGTACCCCCCCCGAGCAGTACTTC
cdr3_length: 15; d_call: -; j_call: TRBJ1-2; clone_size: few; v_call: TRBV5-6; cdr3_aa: CASTPFSGSNYGYTF; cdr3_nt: TGTGCCAGCACCCCCTTCAGCGGCAGTAACTATGGCTACACCTTC
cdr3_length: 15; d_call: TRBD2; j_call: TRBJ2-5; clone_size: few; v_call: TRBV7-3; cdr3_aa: CASSFLAGAQETQYF; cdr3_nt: TGTGCCAGCAGCTTTTTAGCGGGGGCGCAAGAGACCCAGTACTTC
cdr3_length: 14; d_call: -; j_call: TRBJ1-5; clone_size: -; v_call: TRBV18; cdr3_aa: CASSPPSVNQPQHF; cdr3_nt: TGTGCCAGCTCACCACCGTCCGTCAATCAGCCCCAGCATTTT
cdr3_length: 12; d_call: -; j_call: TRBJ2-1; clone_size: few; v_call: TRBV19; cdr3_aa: CASSSPALEQFF; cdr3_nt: TGTGCCAGTAGTAGCCCGGCCCTTGAGCAGTTCTTC